This is a list of T cell receptor beta chains from one sample in a study of cytomegalovirus exposure and HLA in healthy donors. Sequencing used immunoSEQ multiplex PCR; TCRdb keeps in-frame clones, though not all of them. This sample carries 65,000 to 90,000 clones, over 60% of them seen once, and the ten largest clones take about 2.9%. The specimen sequenced was PBMCs. Receptors originate from a middle-aged man in good health and CMV-seronegative. The CDR3 runs from the conserved cysteine through the conserved F or W. The D gene is left open where the match is weak. Only some rows state a clone size, as once, few, many or a class for expanded clones.

j_call v_call d_call clone_size cdr3_nt cdr3_aa
TRBJ1-5 TRBV7-9 - - TGTGCCAGCAGCTCCCTTTCGTATCAGCCCCAGCATTTT CASSSLSYQPQHF
TRBJ2-2 TRBV21-1 - few TGTGCCAGCAGCACGGAAGGGGGCGGGGAGCTGTTTTTT CASSTEGGGELFF
TRBJ1-2 TRBV7-9 TRBD1 few TGTGCCAGCAGCTTAGCCGGACAGGGACACGGCTACACCTTC CASSLAGQGHGYTF
TRBJ1-2 TRBV6-1 TRBD1 once TGTGCCAGCTTGACAGGGAGGAACACGATCGGGTACACCTTC CASLTGRNTIGYTF
TRBJ1-1 TRBV27 - - TGTGCCACGGGCAGGGGTAGTACTGAAGCTTTCTTT CATGRGSTEAFF
TRBJ2-1 TRBV5-1 TRBD2 - TGCGCCAGCAGCTTGTCGACTAGCGGGGGGACAACTTACAATGAGCAGTTCTTC CASSLSTSGGTTYNEQFF
TRBJ2-3 TRBV7-3 - once TGTGCCAGCAGCTTAGCGGGTTGGGCAGATACGCAGTATTTT CASSLAGWADTQYF
TRBJ2-1 TRBV28 - few TGTGCCAGCAGTCCCGTAGACGTCAGGACATTAATAGACAATGAGCAGTTCTTC CASSPVDVRTLIDNEQFF
TRBJ1-2 TRBV5-6 TRBD1 - TGTGCCAGCAGCTTAGGACAGGGGGCCTATGGCTACACCTTC CASSLGQGAYGYTF
TRBJ1-1 TRBV10-3 - - TGTGCCATCACAGTAGGCGGGATAACTGAAGCTTTCTTT CAITVGGITEAFF
TRBJ1-6 TRBV18 - - TGTGCCAGCTCACCACGAGGCACCTATAATTCACCCCTCCACTTT CASSPRGTYNSPLHF
TRBJ2-3 TRBV7-2 - - TGTGCCAGCAGCTTAGCGCTTGCCGCTAGGGATACGCAGTATTTT CASSLALAARDTQYF
TRBJ2-7 TRBV2 TRBD1 few TGTGCCAGCACCTCAGGGGGCTACGAGCAGTACTTC CASTSGGYEQYF
TRBJ1-3 TRBV10-3 TRBD1 - TGTGCCATCAGTGAGTCACAGGGGAGGATTGGAAACACCATATATTTT CAISESQGRIGNTIYF
TRBJ2-5 TRBV28 TRBD1 - TGTGCCAGCAGTTTGACAGGGTCCGAGACCCAGTACTTC CASSLTGSETQYF
TRBJ2-2 TRBV6-5 TRBD1 - TGTGCCAGCAGTCTCGACAGGGGAGGATCCGGGGAGCTGTTTTTT CASSLDRGGSGELFF
TRBJ2-2 TRBV18 TRBD1 - TGTGCCAGCTCATCGGACAGGGCTCCAACTGGGGAGCTGTTTTTT CASSSDRAPTGELFF
TRBJ1-1 TRBV6-1 - - TGTGCCAGCAGTTTTCAGAACACTGAAGCTTTCTTT CASSFQNTEAFF
TRBJ1-1 TRBV7-3 TRBD1 - TGTGCCAGCAGCTTAAACAGGGGGGGCACTGAAGCTTTCTTT CASSLNRGGTEAFF
TRBJ1-5 TRBV7-2 - - TGTGCCAGCAGCTTAGTAGAGGGCAATCAGCCCCAGCATTTT CASSLVEGNQPQHF
TRBJ1-5 TRBV7-9 TRBD1 - TGTTCCAGCAGTTCAACAGGGGGTGGTCAGCCCCAGCATTTT CSSSSTGGGQPQHF
TRBJ1-2 TRBV11-2 - - TGTGCCAGCAGCTTAGCAGGGTACTATGGCTACACCTTC CASSLAGYYGYTF
TRBJ1-2 TRBV6-1 - few TGTGCCAGCAGTGAGCGGGGGATTGGCTATGGCTACACCTTC CASSERGIGYGYTF
TRBJ2-5 TRBV7-2 - - TGTGCCAGCAGCCTTAGCGGTGAGACCCAGTACTTC CASSLSGETQYF
TRBJ1-6 TRBV30 - - TGTGCCTGGAGTATGGACAGCAATTCACCCCTCCACTTT CAWSMDSNSPLHF
TRBJ2-1 TRBV7-3 TRBD2 - TGTGCCAGCAGCCGCTCTTCACGGGGGGGGAATGAGCAGTTCTTC CASSRSSRGGNEQFF
TRBJ2-4 TRBV27 TRBD1 - TGTGCCAGCAGTCCCTGGGACAGGTCATTAGCCAAAAACATTCAGTACTTC CASSPWDRSLAKNIQYF
TRBJ1-1 TRBV7-6 TRBD1 - TGTGCCAGCAGCTTAGCCTCCGGGACAGTGAACACTGAAGCTTTCTTT CASSLASGTVNTEAFF
TRBJ2-7 TRBV9 TRBD2 - TGTGCCAGCAGCGTAGAAACTAGCGGGGCCTACGAGCAGTACTTC CASSVETSGAYEQYF
TRBJ2-1 TRBV5-1 - once TGCGCCAGCAGCTTGGGGCTGCATGAGCAGTTCTTC CASSLGLHEQFF
TRBJ2-3 TRBV9 - - TGTGCCAGCAGCGCCGCCCCGGCGGGCACAGATACGCAGTATTTT CASSAAPAGTDTQYF
TRBJ1-6 TRBV25-1 TRBD1 - TGTGCCAGCAGTTCAGACAGGGGACCTTCACCCCTCCACTTT CASSSDRGPSPLHF
TRBJ1-5 TRBV21-1 - few TGTGCCAGCAGGGAGGACCGGGACAGGGCAGGGGGTCGACAGCCCCAGCATTTT CASREDRDRAGGRQPQHF
TRBJ2-2 TRBV7-2 - few TGTGCCAGCAGGACCTCCAGGGATGCCGGGGAGCTGTTTTTT CASRTSRDAGELFF
TRBJ2-7 TRBV7-3 TRBD2 - TGTGCCAGCAGCTTAACTTACGGGGGGGAGCAGTACTTC CASSLTYGGEQYF
TRBJ2-7 TRBV4-2 - few TGTGCCAGCAGCCAGGGACATAGCTACGAGCAGTACTTC CASSQGHSYEQYF
TRBJ1-4 TRBV5-7 TRBD1 - TGTGCCAGCAGCTGGAGACAGGGGGCTCGTGAAAAACTGTTTTTT CASSWRQGAREKLFF
TRBJ1-4 TRBV30 - - TGTGCCCGGAGAGGGGCTAATGAAAAACTGTTTTTT CARRGANEKLFF
TRBJ2-2 TRBV7-2 TRBD2 - TGTGCCAGCAGCTTCGGGGGGAGGGCCGGGGAGCTGTTTTTT CASSFGGRAGELFF
TRBJ2-2 TRBV7-6 TRBD1 - TGTGCCAGCAGACCCGGGACAGGGTCAGTCGGGGAGCTGTTTTTT CASRPGTGSVGELFF
TRBJ1-1 TRBV4-3 TRBD1 - TGCGCCAGCAGCCAAGCGGGACAGCCTGAAGCTTTCTTT CASSQAGQPEAFF
TRBJ1-3 TRBV7-6 - - TGTGCCAGCAGCTTAGCGGTGGAACAGGCCTCCTCTGGAAACACCATATATTTT CASSLAVEQASSGNTIYF
TRBJ2-1 TRBV9 - - TGTGCCAGCAGCGTAGGTCCAGCGACCAATGAGCAGTTCTTC CASSVGPATNEQFF
TRBJ2-7 TRBV25-1 - - TGTGCCAGCAGTGGGTCGAGGAGACAGTACTTC CASSGSRRQYF
TRBJ1-5 TRBV5-1 TRBD1 - TGCGCCAGCAGCTCGGGACAGAGCAATCAGCCCCAGCATTTT CASSSGQSNQPQHF
TRBJ2-7 TRBV6-1 TRBD2 - TGTGCCAGTCCCAGCGGGGGGGCCTGGGAGCAGTACTTC CASPSGGAWEQYF
TRBJ1-4 TRBV7-6 - - TGTGCCAGCAGCTTTTACGGTCCGCCAAAGGAAAAACTGTTTTTT CASSFYGPPKEKLFF